The rows below give T cell receptor beta chains drawn from one sample of a study of blood T cell repertoires in COVID-19. The table came from immunoSEQ multiplex PCR; TCRdb's copy has only in-frame clones and leaves some out. The sample consists of 200,000 to 250,000 clones, around 84% of them appearing once. The specimen sequenced was peripheral blood. These receptor sequences come from a man older than 75 with acute or convalescent COVID-19. The CDR3 runs from the conserved cysteine through the conserved F or W. D genes are given only for firm matches. For some rows the clone size is stated as once, few or many, or as a class when expanded; others skip it.

>TRBV7-9|TRBJ2-3|-|-
CASARRDTQYF
TGTGCCAGCGCCCGGAGGGATACGCAGTATTTT
>TRBV2|TRBJ1-5|-|-
CASSVEGNQPQHF
TGTGCCAGCAGTGTCGAGGGCAATCAGCCCCAGCATTTT
>TRBV28|TRBJ2-7|TRBD2|-
CASSFVYGLAGVREQYF
TGTGCCAGCAGTTTCGTATATGGGCTAGCGGGAGTCCGGGAGCAGTACTTC
>TRBV30|TRBJ1-5|-|once
CAWSAAGQPQHF
TGTGCCTGGAGTGCCGCCGGGCAGCCCCAGCATTTT
>TRBV7-8|TRBJ2-3|TRBD2|-
CASSRGTSGDTQYF
TGTGCCAGCAGCCGTGGGACTAGCGGAGATACGCAGTATTTT
>TRBV28|TRBJ2-4|TRBD2|few
CASSSLAGDIGDIQYF
TGTGCCAGCAGTTCCCTAGCGGGAGATATTGGGGACATTCAGTACTTC
>TRBV29-1|TRBJ2-7|-|-
CSVEGQDNRYEQYF
TGCAGCGTTGAAGGTCAGGATAACCGATACGAGCAGTACTTC
>TRBV5-5|TRBJ2-1|TRBD2|-
CASSPDPSGSNNEQFF
TGTGCCAGCAGCCCGGACCCTAGCGGGAGTAACAATGAGCAGTTCTTC
>TRBV6-5|TRBJ1-2|-|-
CASSYMRENGYTF
TGTGCCAGCAGTTATATGAGGGAAAATGGCTACACCTTC
>TRBV11-2|TRBJ2-4|TRBD1|few
CASSLNPGGMAKNIQYF
TGTGCCAGCAGCTTAAATCCAGGGGGAATGGCCAAAAACATTCAGTACTTC
>TRBV3-1/TRBV3-2|TRBJ2-1|TRBD1|-
CASSHEAGTGVNNEQFF
TGTGCCAGCAGCCACGAAGCCGGGACAGGGGTTAACAATGAGCAGTTCTTC
>TRBV6-5|TRBJ1-6|TRBD1|once
CASSRDRARSPLHF
TGTGCCAGCAGTCGGGACAGGGCTCGGTCACCCCTCCACTTT
>TRBV7-9|TRBJ2-2|TRBD1|-
CASSLQGDHGELFF
TGTGCCAGCAGCCTACAGGGGGATCACGGGGAGCTGTTTTTT
>TRBV4-1|TRBJ1-2|-|few
CASSQTYRRGDYGYTF
TGCGCCAGCAGCCAAACCTACAGGCGGGGGGACTATGGCTACACCTTC
>TRBV7-8|TRBJ1-1|TRBD1|few
CASSLAGTGVNTEAFF
TGTGCCAGCAGCTTAGCTGGGACAGGGGTCAACACTGAAGCTTTCTTT
>TRBV5-8|TRBJ2-5|-|-
CASSPDWVQETQYF
TGTGCCAGCAGCCCCGACTGGGTTCAGGAGACCCAGTACTTC
>TRBV9|TRBJ2-1|-|-
CASSVGQGMGYEQFF
TGTGCCAGCAGCGTAGGTCAGGGGATGGGGTATGAGCAGTTCTTC
>TRBV15|TRBJ1-5|-|-
CATSRVNSQTGQPQHF
TGTGCCACCAGCAGAGTTAACTCCCAAACGGGTCAGCCCCAGCATTTT
>TRBV29-1|TRBJ1-3|TRBD1|-
CSVGDRGLSSGNTIYF
TGCAGCGTAGGGGACAGGGGGCTGAGCTCTGGAAACACCATATATTTT
>TRBV29-1|TRBJ2-1|-|-
CSVDSYNEQFF
TGCAGCGTGGACAGTTACAATGAGCAGTTCTTC
>TRBV16|TRBJ1-5|TRBD1|few
CASSPRVTGRGPQHF
TGTGCCAGCAGCCCCCGGGTGACAGGGAGAGGGCCCCAGCATTTT
>TRBV6-5|TRBJ2-3|-|-
CASKEGSVGTDTQYF
TGTGCCAGCAAAGAGGGTTCGGTCGGCACAGATACGCAGTATTTT
>TRBV6-2/TRBV6-3|TRBJ1-4|-|once
CASSYSEQLNEKLFF
TGTGCCAGCAGTTACTCGGAACAGCTTAATGAAAAACTGTTTTTT
>TRBV5-8|TRBJ2-3|TRBD2|-
CASSRGTISTDTQYF
TGTGCCAGCAGCCGCGGGACTATTAGCACAGATACGCAGTATTTT
>TRBV27|TRBJ1-2|TRBD1|-
CASSPGTGSFRGQGYTF
TGTGCCAGCAGTCCGGGGACAGGATCGTTCAGGGGGCAGGGCTACACCTTC
>TRBV29-1|TRBJ1-1|-|few
CSVRTGTVGDTEAFF
TGCAGCGTTCGAACGGGGACTGTGGGGGACACTGAAGCTTTCTTT
>TRBV29-1|TRBJ2-2|-|-
CSVEAYLANTGELFF
TGCAGCGTTGAGGCCTACCTAGCGAACACCGGGGAGCTGTTTTTT
>TRBV18|TRBJ2-2|-|few
CASSPRELDTGELFF
TGTGCCAGCTCACCCCGGGAGCTCGACACCGGGGAGCTGTTTTTT
>TRBV14|TRBJ2-5|TRBD2|once
CASSQGGVGTQYF
TGTGCCAGCAGCCAGGGAGGGGTTGGGACCCAGTACTTC
>TRBV7-2|TRBJ2-3|-|-
CASSLTGGWSTDTQYF
TGTGCCAGCAGTTTGACGGGCGGGTGGAGCACAGATACGCAGTATTTT
>TRBV11-2|TRBJ2-3|-|-
CASSLNAADTQYF
TGTGCCAGCAGCTTAAACGCAGCAGATACGCAGTATTTT